This entry lists 22 T cell receptor beta chains sequenced from one sample in a study of blood T cell repertoires in COVID-19. The data were produced by immunoSEQ multiplex PCR, yet TCRdb's version contains in-frame clones alone and is incomplete. The repertoire holds some 220,000 clones, with about three quarters as singletons. Sequenced: peripheral blood. The receptors originated from a woman aged 70-85 years with acute or convalescent COVID-19.

CDR3 in DNA: TGTGCCAGCAGCCGTCGGCGGGGAGATTCACCCCTCCACTTT. Amino acid sequence: CASSRRRGDSPLHF. The J gene is TRBJ1-6, the V gene TRBV3-1 (or the pseudogene TRBV3-2); D unresolved. Germline CDR1 is LGHDT and CDR2 is YNNKEL (reference sequence). The CDR3 spans 14 residues. The germline V and J ends were trimmed by 4 bases and 8 bases, with 12 bases remaining between them.

The chain combines TRBV7-9 with TRBJ1-5; D is undetermined. The germline V gene has CDR1 SEHNR and CDR2 FQNEAQ (reference sequence). V lost 5 bases and J 4 bases, leaving 9 bases between the germline ends. The CDR3 is 13 amino acids. As DNA, the CDR3 is TGTGCCAGCAGCCATGACGGGAATCAGCCCCAGCATTTT. Amino acids: CASSHDGNQPQHF.

Of note for this clone: The identical CDR3 is also encoded by other nucleotide sequences in the sample. The chain combines TRBV18 with TRBJ1-2; 8 bases are shared with TRBD1. This CDR3 comprises 13 residues. With V trimmed by 3 bases and J by 3 bases, 0 bases remained unmatched. Germline V gene lookup returns CDR1 KGHSH and CDR2 LQKENI. CDR3 in amino acids: CASSPDRDYGYTF. The CDR3, as DNA: TGTGCCAGCTCACCGGACAGGGACTATGGCTACACCTTC.

This clone was counted between two and nine times. The chain recombines TRBV19 with TRBJ1-5; D call uncertain. The V and J ends lost 1 base and 4 bases respectively, with 8 bases between them. Germline CDR1 reads LNHDA; CDR2 reads SQIVND (reference sequence). The CDR3 consists of 14 residues. CDR3 nucleotides: TGTGCCAGTAGTATAGCCGGGGTGAATCAGCCCCAGCATTTT. Its translation: CASSIAGVNQPQHF.

V and J are TRBV19 and TRBJ1-1; D not resolved. Germline values: CDR1 LNHDA, CDR2 SQIVND (reference sequence). This CDR3 comprises 11 residues. The CDR3 DNA follows: TGTGCATCAAACGGGTACACTGAAGCTTTCTTT. Translation: CASNGYTEAFF.

The rearrangement uses TRBV6-5 and TRBJ2-7, with a possible D match to TRBD2 (6 bases). Trimming removed 5 bases at V and 6 bases at J, with 14 bases between. The CDR3 consists of 13 residues. Germline V gene sequence: CDR1 MNHEY, CDR2 SVGAGI. Here the CDR3 reads CASSNLGGVEQYF. The CDR3 nucleotides are TGTGCCAGCAGTAACCTCGGAGGGGTCGAGCAGTACTTC.

This clone was detected only once. The chain combines TRBV5-1 with TRBJ2-3; 9 bases line up with TRBD2. The CDR3 length is 15 residues. CDR1 and CDR2 (germline): SGHRS, YFSETQ. V shed 4 bases, J shed 2 bases, and the junction held 5 bases outside the gene matches. The CDR3 DNA reads TGCGCCAGCAGCCTGCTAGCGGGAACCACAGATACGCAGTATTTT. Translated, it gives CASSLLAGTTDTQYF. Combining the CDR3 with reference TRBV5-1 and TRBJ2-3 gives the whole variable domain KAGVTQTPRYLIKTRGQQVTLSCSPISGHRSVSWYQQTPGQGLQFLFEYFSETQRNKGNFPGRFSGRQFSNSRSEMNVSTLELGDSALYLCASSLLAGTTDTQYFGPGTRLTVL.

J is TRBJ1-4 and V is TRBV7-2, with D perhaps TRBD1 (6 bases). Trimming left V 5 bases short and J 4 bases short, with 14 bases between. Germline-derived CDR1 and CDR2 are SGHTA and FQGNSA. This CDR3 comprises 15 residues. CDR3 nucleotides: TGTGCCAGCAGCCAGGGACAACTCGATAATGAAAAACTGTTTTTT. It specifies CASSQGQLDNEKLFF.

This rearrangement joins TRBV14 to TRBJ2-5, with 7 bases fitting TRBD1. Germline V gives CDR1 SGHDN, CDR2 FVKESK. Trimming cost V 4 bases and J 4 bases; bases outside gene matches: 12. The CDR3 contains 16 residues. DNA for the CDR3: TGTGCCAGCAGCCGGGGAAGGGGGCTATCGGCAGAGACCCAGTACTTC. It yields the protein CASSRGRGLSAETQYF.

This clone was detected only once. The chain recombines TRBV19 with TRBJ1-1; 8 nucleotides agree with TRBD1. CDR3 length equals 14 residues. The V and J ends lost 2 bases and 5 bases, in that order; junction bases with no gene match: 4. Germline V gene sequence: CDR1 LNHDA, CDR2 SQIVND (reference sequence). The CDR3 reads CASSIQGAETEAFF. The CDR3 DNA reads TGTGCCAGTAGTATACAGGGGGCCGAGACTGAAGCTTTCTTT.

This chain's CDR3 is CASSDQGDVTQHF. CDR3 sequence (DNA): TGTGCCAGCAGTGACCAGGGTGACGTGACCCAGCATTTT. This chain links TRBV2 with TRBJ1-5; tentative D call: TRBD1 (5 bases). CDR3 length: 13 amino acids. CDR1 is SNHLY and CDR2 is FYNNEI in the germline V gene. V lost 3 bases and J lost 11, with 14 bases in between.

The rearrangement uses TRBV24-1 and TRBJ1-5; D remains ambiguous. CDR3 length equals 13 residues. Trimming pared 5 bases from V and 9 bases from J, leaving 13 bases between. Germline-derived CDR1 and CDR2 are KGHDR and SFDVKD. In nucleotides, the CDR3 is TGTGCCACCAGTGTTCGGGGTTTGTCGCCCCAGCATTTT. This codes for CATSVRGLSPQHF.

The chain joins TRBV24-1 to TRBJ1-1; 7 bases map to TRBD1. Germline V gene lookup returns CDR1 KGHDR and CDR2 SFDVKD. Germline trimming cut 5 bases from V and 0 bases from J; bases unmatched to any gene: 5. This CDR3 region has 15 residues. The chain's CDR3 is CATSASTGLNTEAFF. CDR3 coding DNA: TGTGCCACCAGTGCCTCGACAGGGCTGAACACTGAAGCTTTCTTT.

This clone was picked up a small number of times. The chain carries TRBV6-5 and TRBJ1-5; TRBD1 agrees at 7 bases. Germline CDR1 MNHEY, CDR2 SVGAGI. CDR3 length: 15 residues. Trimming took 7 bases from V and 2 from J; bases not matched to a gene: 8. For the CDR3, the DNA is TGTGCCAGCAATGGCGGAACAGGGGGCAATCAGCCCCAGCATTTT. Its protein is CASNGGTGGNQPQHF.

This clone was detected only once. The CDR3 loop reads CASSLRLAGGQNTGELFF. CDR3 bases: TGTGCCAGCAGCTTACGACTAGCGGGGGGACAGAACACCGGGGAGCTGTTTTTT. V gene TRBV11-2 combines with J gene TRBJ2-2; 13 bases fit TRBD2. After removal of 2 bases from V and 1 base from J, the junction contained 4 bases not matched to a gene. Germline CDR1 is SGHAT and CDR2 is FQNNGV. The CDR3 totals 18 residues.

The chain has TRBV5-8 and TRBJ1-4; D unresolved. Germline values: CDR1 SGHTS, CDR2 YDEGEE. V was pared by 0 bases and J by 5 bases, with 11 bases between. The CDR3 length is 15 residues. CDR3 nucleotide sequence: TGTGCCAGCAGCTTGGGAGTGAGGAGGAATGAAAAACTGTTTTTT. As protein: CASSLGVRRNEKLFF.

The gene calls are TRBV7-3 and TRBJ2-5; the D is unclear. This CDR3 spans 14 amino acids. Trimming cost V 0 bases and J 0 bases, with 5 bases left between them. Germline V lookup: CDR1 SGHTA, CDR2 FQGTGA. The CDR3 DNA reads TGTGCCAGCAGCTTAACGGCGGACCAAGAGACCCAGTACTTC. This codes for CASSLTADQETQYF.

The V gene is TRBV6-5, the J gene TRBJ1-3; TRBD1 aligns across 8 bases. Losses at the gene ends were 2 bases for V and 4 bases for J; bases not matched to a gene: 1. The CDR3 spans 14 residues. Germline lookup yields CDR1 MNHEY and CDR2 SVGAGI. The CDR3 loop is CASSYDRGGNTIYF. CDR3 nucleotides: TGTGCCAGCAGTTACGACAGGGGAGGAAACACCATATATTTT.

The chain uses TRBV28 and TRBJ1-3; TRBD1 is a possible D gene (5 bases). CDR3 length: 13 residues. Germline values: CDR1 MDHEN, CDR2 SYDVKM. Trimming took off 8 bases at V and 0 bases at J, with 8 bases between the two ends. CDR3 region: CASRGHSGNTIYF. The CDR3 DNA reads TGTGCCAGCCGTGGACACTCTGGAAACACCATATATTTT.

CDR3 residues: CATRDRGRNTEAFF. DNA for the CDR3: TGTGCCACCAGGGACAGGGGGCGGAACACTGAAGCTTTCTTT. The rearrangement links TRBV24-1 to TRBJ1-1; 11 nucleotides agree with TRBD1. The germline V gene encodes CDR1 KGHDR and CDR2 SFDVKD. V shed 7 bases and J 1 base; nucleotides not matched to a gene: 1. The CDR3 sequence is 14 residues long.

This clone was seen only once. The V call is TRBV13, the J call TRBJ2-2, with 9 bases identical to TRBD2. With V trimmed by 5 bases and J by 2 bases, 6 bases remained unmatched. Germline CDR1 and CDR2: PRHDT and FYEKMQ (reference sequence). This CDR3 is built from 16 residues. The CDR3 DNA sequence: TGTGCCAGCAGCCGTCCTAGCGGGGCAAACACCGGGGAGCTGTTTTTT. Translated, it gives CASSRPSGANTGELFF.

The V gene is TRBV21-1, the J gene TRBJ1-4; the tabulated D call, TRBD1, remains unverified against the DNA. TRBV21-1 is a pseudogene locus. This CDR3 region has 15 residues. CDR3 protein: CASQGRADDHEKLFF. CDR3 bases: TGTGCCAGCCAGGGGCGCGCCGACGACCATGAAAAACTGTTTTTT.